This TCR beta chain was retrieved from a study of blood T cell repertoires in COVID-19. Authors' data handling: Amplification from reference gene primers served as the basis for estimated nucleated cell counts. Sequenced by immunoSEQ multiplex PCR; TCRdb stores in-frame clones only, minus some. That table gives V, J and clone size, and the DNA gave D and trimming. The sample consists of 140,000 to 150,000 clones, around 80% of them appearing once. Assignments of participants to cohorts depended upon their own reported clinical history. The source material was PBMCs or T cells enriched from blood (not recorded which). The clonotype originates from a woman aged 45-59 years who had recovered from COVID-19.

CDR3 region: CASSIDVTYNQPQHF. CDR3 DNA: TGTGCCAGTAGTATAGATGTCACTTACAATCAGCCCCAGCATTTT. The chain recombines TRBV19 with TRBJ1-5; no definite D call. CDR3 length equals 15 residues. Germline loops: CDR1 LNHDA, CDR2 SQIVND (reference sequence). V dropped 0 bases and J dropped 3 bases, with 9 bases sitting between them.